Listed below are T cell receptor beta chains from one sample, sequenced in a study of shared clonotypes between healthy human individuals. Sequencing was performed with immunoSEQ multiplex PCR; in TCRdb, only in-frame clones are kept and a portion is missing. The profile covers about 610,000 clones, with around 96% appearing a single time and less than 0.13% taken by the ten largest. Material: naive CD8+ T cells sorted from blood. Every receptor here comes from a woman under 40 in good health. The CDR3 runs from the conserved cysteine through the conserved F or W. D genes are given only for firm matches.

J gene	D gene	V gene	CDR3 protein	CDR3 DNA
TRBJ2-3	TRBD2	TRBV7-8	CASSVGVTSGRASTDTQYF	TGTGCCAGCAGCGTAGGGGTCACTAGCGGGAGGGCTAGCACAGATACGCAGTATTTT
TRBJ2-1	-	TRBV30	CAWRSGNNEQFF	TGTGCCTGGAGGAGCGGTAACAATGAGCAGTTCTTC
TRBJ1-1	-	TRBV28	CASSFLPGRLDTEAFF	TGTGCCAGCAGTTTTCTTCCCGGGCGGTTGGACACTGAAGCTTTCTTT
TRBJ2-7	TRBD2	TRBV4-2	CASSQEGSSGSYEQYF	TGTGCCAGCAGCCAAGAAGGATCTAGCGGGAGTTACGAGCAGTACTTC
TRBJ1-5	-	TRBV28	CASSDPKGAGNQPQHF	TGTGCCAGCAGCGACCCCAAGGGCGCGGGCAATCAGCCCCAGCATTTT
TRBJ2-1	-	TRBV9	CASSDQGRLFF	TGTGCCAGCAGCGACCAGGGTAGGCTGTTCTTC
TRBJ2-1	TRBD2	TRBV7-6	CASSPPSGSAYNEQFF	TGTGCCAGCAGCCCCCCTAGCGGGAGCGCCTACAATGAGCAGTTCTTC
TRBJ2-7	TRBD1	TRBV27	CASSPGGTYEQYF	TGTGCCAGCAGTCCAGGGGGTACCTACGAGCAGTACTTC
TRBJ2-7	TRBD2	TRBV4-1	CASSQDRTREYEQYF	TGCGCCAGCAGCCAAGACCGGACTAGAGAATACGAGCAGTACTTC
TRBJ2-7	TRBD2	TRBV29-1	CSALQTSGTYEQYF	TGCAGCGCCCTACAGACTAGCGGGACCTACGAGCAGTACTTC
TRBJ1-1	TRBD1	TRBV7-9	CASSPGTGVTEAFF	TGTGCCAGCAGCCCCGGGACAGGGGTTACTGAAGCTTTCTTT